A single sample is the source of the 10 T cell receptor beta chains below, sequenced in a study of T cell responses to AZD1222 COVID-19 vaccine. Produced via immunoSEQ multiplex PCR; TCRdb's table is partial and in-frame only. The data contain 100,000 to 150,000 clones, 87% of them singletons. Sequences were derived from peripheral blood, sampled on day 0 of AZD1222 vaccination. These receptors all come from an adult in good health.

V usage is TRBV29-1 and J usage is TRBJ2-5; a weak D match, TRBD2 (5 bases). The V gene lost 7 bases and the J gene lost 5 bases, with 8 bases spanning the gap. The germline V gene encodes CDR1 SQVTM and CDR2 ANQGSEA. The CDR3 is 10 residues long. This chain's CDR3 is CSGGDETQYF. The CDR3 bases are TGCAGCGGGGGAGACGAGACCCAGTACTTC.

The V call is TRBV3-1 (or the pseudogene TRBV3-2), the J call TRBJ2-3; a weak D match, TRBD2 (6 bases). The V gene's germline CDR1 is LGHDT and CDR2 YNNKEL (reference sequence). The CDR3 extends over 16 amino acids. Trimming pared 2 bases from V and 4 bases from J, leaving 16 bases between. CDR3 in DNA: TGTGCCAGCAGCCAAAATTCCGGGAGAGGAGCAGATACGCAGTATTTT. Translation: CASSQNSGRGADTQYF.

V usage is TRBV11-1 and J usage is TRBJ2-1, with 8 bases fitting TRBD2. The V segment lost 1 base and the J segment 9 bases; nucleotides outside the gene matches: 5. CDR3 length equals 14 residues. Germline lookup yields CDR1 SGHAT and CDR2 FQDESV (reference sequence). The CDR3 loop is CASSLVREGGEQFF. The CDR3 DNA is TGTGCCAGCAGCTTAGTTCGGGAGGGAGGTGAGCAGTTCTTC.

V usage is TRBV18 and J usage is TRBJ1-1; D is undetermined. Trimming took 5 bases from V and 3 from J, leaving 10 bases between them. This CDR3 comprises 13 residues. Germline V gene data show CDR1 as KGHSH and CDR2 as LQKENI. In DNA, the CDR3 is TGTGCCAGCTCAACGGGTAGGGACACTGAAGCTTTCTTT. It translates to CASSTGRDTEAFF.

This chain uses TRBV7-9 with TRBJ1-1; the D is unclear. Germline assignment: CDR1 SEHNR and CDR2 FQNEAQ (reference sequence). V was trimmed by 3 bases and J by 7 bases, leaving 6 bases between them. This CDR3 is 11 amino acids long. The CDR3 DNA is TGTGCCAGCAGCTTGGGCAGTGAAGCTTTCTTT. Protein product: CASSLGSEAFF.

The chain joins TRBV15 to TRBJ2-1, with no clear D. The CDR3 is 11 amino acids. Trimming pared 9 bases from V and 5 bases from J, leaving 8 bases between. CDR1 and CDR2 from the germline V gene are LNHNV and YYDKDF (reference sequence). The CDR3 here is CATNRDNEQFF. The CDR3 nucleotides are TGTGCCACAAACCGGGACAATGAGCAGTTCTTC.

The chain recombines TRBV3-1 (or the pseudogene TRBV3-2) with TRBJ1-1; no firm D call. Per the germline V gene, CDR1 is LGHDT and CDR2 is YNNKEL (reference sequence). V lost 2 bases and J 1 base, leaving 8 bases between the germline ends. The CDR3 extends over 14 amino acids. The CDR3 sequence: CASSQRAGNTEAFF. CDR3 sequence (DNA): TGTGCCAGCAGCCAACGCGCAGGGAACACTGAAGCTTTCTTT.

The chain combines TRBV30 with TRBJ2-3; D not resolved. Germline V gene data show CDR1 as GTSNPN and CDR2 as SVGIG (reference sequence). Trimming took off 2 bases at V and 5 bases at J, with 14 bases between the two ends. The CDR3 contains 14 residues. The chain's CDR3 is CAWSRDGEKDTQYF. CDR3 nucleotides: TGTGCCTGGAGTAGAGACGGTGAGAAAGATACGCAGTATTTT.

The V call is TRBV29-1, the J call TRBJ2-1; D tentatively fits TRBD1 or TRBD2 (5 bases each). CDR1 is SQVTM, CDR2 ANQGSEA, per germline. The V end was cut by 3 bases, the J end by 5 bases, with 8 bases between. The CDR3 is 12 residues long. The CDR3: CSVDGGNNEQFF. The CDR3 region has the DNA TGCAGCGTTGATGGGGGAAACAATGAGCAGTTCTTC.

This chain uses TRBV5-1 with TRBJ1-6, with D perhaps matching TRBD1 (5 bases). Germline values: CDR1 SGHRS, CDR2 YFSETQ. The CDR3 sequence is 14 residues long. V lost 3 bases and J 5 bases, leaving 9 bases between the germline ends. CDR3 region: CASSSGTDNSPLHF. CDR3 coding DNA: TGCGCCAGCAGCTCGGGGACCGATAATTCACCCCTCCACTTT. Variable domain in full (rest from reference TRBV5-1 and TRBJ1-6): KAGVTQTPRYLIKTRGQQVTLSCSPISGHRSVSWYQQTPGQGLQFLFEYFSETQRNKGNFPGRFSGRQFSNSRSEMNVSTLELGDSALYLCASSSGTDNSPLHFGNGTRLTVT.